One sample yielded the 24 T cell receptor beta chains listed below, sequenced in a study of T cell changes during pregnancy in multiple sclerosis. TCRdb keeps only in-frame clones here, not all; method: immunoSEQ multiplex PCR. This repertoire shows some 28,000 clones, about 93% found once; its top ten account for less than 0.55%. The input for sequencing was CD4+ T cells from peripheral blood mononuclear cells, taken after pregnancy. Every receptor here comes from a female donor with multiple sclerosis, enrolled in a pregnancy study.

CDR3 loop: CASSQERRGYGYTF. The CDR3 DNA reads as TGTGCCAGCAGCCAAGAAAGGCGGGGGTATGGCTACACCTTC. V usage is TRBV4-2 and J usage is TRBJ1-2, with D maybe TRBD1 (5 bases). This CDR3 has 14 amino acids. The V gene's germline CDR1 is LGHNA and CDR2 YNFKEQ. V was pared by 0 bases and J by 5 bases, with 10 bases between.

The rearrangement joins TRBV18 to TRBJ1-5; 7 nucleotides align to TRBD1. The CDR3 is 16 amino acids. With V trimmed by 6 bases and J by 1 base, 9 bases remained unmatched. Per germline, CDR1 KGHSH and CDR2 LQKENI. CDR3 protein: CASSQNRGDSNQPQHF. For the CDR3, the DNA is TGTGCCAGCTCTCAGAACAGGGGAGACAGCAATCAGCCCCAGCATTTT.

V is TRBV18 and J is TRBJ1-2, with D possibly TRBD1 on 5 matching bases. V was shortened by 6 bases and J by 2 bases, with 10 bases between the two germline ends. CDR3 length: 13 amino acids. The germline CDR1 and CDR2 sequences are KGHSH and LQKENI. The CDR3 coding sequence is TGTGCCAGCTCCCCGACAGAGAACTATGGCTACACCTTC. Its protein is CASSPTENYGYTF.

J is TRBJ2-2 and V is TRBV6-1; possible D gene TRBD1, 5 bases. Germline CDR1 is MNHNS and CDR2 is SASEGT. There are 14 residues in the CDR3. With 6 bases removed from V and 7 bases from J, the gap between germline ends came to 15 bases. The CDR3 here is CASSFRVIGGELFF. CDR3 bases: TGTGCCAGCAGCTTCAGGGTTATAGGCGGGGAGCTGTTTTTT.

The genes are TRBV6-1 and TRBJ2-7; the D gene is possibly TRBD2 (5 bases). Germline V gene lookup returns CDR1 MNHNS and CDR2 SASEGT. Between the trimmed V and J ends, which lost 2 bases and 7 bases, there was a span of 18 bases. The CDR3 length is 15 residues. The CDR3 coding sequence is TGTGCCAGCAGTGAAAGGAGGACCCCCTCGGGGGAGCAGTACTTC. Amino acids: CASSERRTPSGEQYF.

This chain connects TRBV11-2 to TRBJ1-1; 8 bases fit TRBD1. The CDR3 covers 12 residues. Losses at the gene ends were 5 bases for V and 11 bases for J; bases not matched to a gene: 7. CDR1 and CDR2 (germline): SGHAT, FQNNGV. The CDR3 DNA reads TGTGCCAGCAGCGGAACGGACAGGGAGGCTTTCTTT. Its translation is CASSGTDREAFF.

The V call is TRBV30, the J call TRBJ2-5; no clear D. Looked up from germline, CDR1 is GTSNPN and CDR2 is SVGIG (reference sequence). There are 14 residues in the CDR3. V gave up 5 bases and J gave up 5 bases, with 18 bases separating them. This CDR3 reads CAWAEVVIGETQYF. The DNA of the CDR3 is TGTGCCTGGGCTGAGGTAGTCATCGGGGAGACCCAGTACTTC.

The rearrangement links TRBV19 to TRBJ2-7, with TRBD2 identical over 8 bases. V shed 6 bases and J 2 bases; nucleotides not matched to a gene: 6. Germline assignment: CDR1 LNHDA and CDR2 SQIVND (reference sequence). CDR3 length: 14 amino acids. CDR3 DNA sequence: TGTGCCAGTAGGCCTAAGCGGGAGACCTACGAGCAGTACTTC. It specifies CASRPKRETYEQYF. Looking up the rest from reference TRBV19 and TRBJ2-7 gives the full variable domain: DGGITQSPKYLFRKEGQNVTLSCEQNLNHDAMYWYRQDPGQGLRLIYYSQIVNDFQKGDIAEGYSVSREKKESFPLTVTSAQKNPTAFYLCASRPKRETYEQYFGPGTRLTVT.

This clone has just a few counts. Here the CDR3 DNA reads TGCAGCGTTCCAGGGTTACGGAACACTGAAGCTTTCTTT. It translates to CSVPGLRNTEAFF. The chain is built from TRBV29-1 and TRBJ1-1; tentative D call: TRBD1 (5 bases). V was trimmed by 5 bases and J by 1 base, leaving 11 bases between them. CDR3 length equals 13 residues. CDR1 SQVTM and CDR2 ANQGSEA come from the germline V gene.

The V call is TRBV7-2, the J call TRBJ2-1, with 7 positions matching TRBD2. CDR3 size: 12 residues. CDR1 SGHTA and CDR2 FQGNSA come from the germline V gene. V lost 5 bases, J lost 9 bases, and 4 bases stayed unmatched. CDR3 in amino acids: CASSPGGPEQFF. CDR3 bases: TGTGCCAGCAGCCCGGGGGGTCCTGAGCAGTTCTTC.

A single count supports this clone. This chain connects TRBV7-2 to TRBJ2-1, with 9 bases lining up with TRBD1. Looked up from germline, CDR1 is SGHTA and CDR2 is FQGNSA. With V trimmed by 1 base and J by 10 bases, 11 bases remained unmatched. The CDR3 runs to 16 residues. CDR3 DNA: TGTGCCAGCAGCTTAGAAGTCGGACAGGGGATCGGGGAGCAGTTCTTC. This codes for CASSLEVGQGIGEQFF.

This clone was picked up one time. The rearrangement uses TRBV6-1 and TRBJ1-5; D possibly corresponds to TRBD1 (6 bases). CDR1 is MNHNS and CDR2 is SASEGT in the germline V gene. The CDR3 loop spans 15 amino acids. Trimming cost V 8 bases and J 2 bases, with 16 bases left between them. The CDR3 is CASAWTVGGNQPQHF. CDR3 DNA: TGTGCCAGCGCCTGGACAGTGGGGGGCAATCAGCCCCAGCATTTT.

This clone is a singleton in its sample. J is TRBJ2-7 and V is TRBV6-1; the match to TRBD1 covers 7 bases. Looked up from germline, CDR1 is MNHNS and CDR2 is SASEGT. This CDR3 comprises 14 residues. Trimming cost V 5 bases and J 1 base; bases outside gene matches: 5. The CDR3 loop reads CASSPGTASYEQYF. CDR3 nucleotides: TGTGCCAGCAGTCCCGGGACAGCATCCTACGAGCAGTACTTC.

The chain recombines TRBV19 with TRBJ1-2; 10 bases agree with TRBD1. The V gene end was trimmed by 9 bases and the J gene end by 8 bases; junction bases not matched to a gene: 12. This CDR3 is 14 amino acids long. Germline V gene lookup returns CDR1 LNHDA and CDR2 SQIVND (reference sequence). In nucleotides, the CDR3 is TGTGCCAGCAATCTCGGGACAGGGGTAGGAGGCTACACCTTC. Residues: CASNLGTGVGGYTF.

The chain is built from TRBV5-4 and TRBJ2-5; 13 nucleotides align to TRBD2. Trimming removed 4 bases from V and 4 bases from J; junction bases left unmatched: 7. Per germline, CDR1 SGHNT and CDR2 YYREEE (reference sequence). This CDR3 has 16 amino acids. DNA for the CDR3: TGTGCCAGCAGCCCTGGGACTAGCGGGATCCGAGAGACCCAGTACTTC. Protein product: CASSPGTSGIRETQYF.

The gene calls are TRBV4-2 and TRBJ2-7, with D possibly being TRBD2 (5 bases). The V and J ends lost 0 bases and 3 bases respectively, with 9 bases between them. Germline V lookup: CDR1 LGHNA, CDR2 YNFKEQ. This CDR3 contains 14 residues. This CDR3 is CASSQDNGVYEQYF. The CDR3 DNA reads TGTGCCAGCAGCCAAGATAACGGGGTCTACGAGCAGTACTTC.

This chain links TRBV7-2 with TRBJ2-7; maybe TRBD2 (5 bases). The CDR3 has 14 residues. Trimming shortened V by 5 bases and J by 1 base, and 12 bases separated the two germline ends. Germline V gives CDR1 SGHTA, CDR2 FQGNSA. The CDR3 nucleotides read TGTGCCAGCAGCCAAGACTATCGGTCCTACGAGCAGTACTTC. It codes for CASSQDYRSYEQYF.

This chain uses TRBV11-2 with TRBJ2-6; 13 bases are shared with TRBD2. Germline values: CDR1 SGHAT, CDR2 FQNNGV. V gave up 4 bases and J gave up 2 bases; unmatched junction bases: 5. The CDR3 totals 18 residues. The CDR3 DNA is TGTGCCAGCAGCTCCTTACTAGCGGGGGGGCCTGGGGCCAACGTCCTGACTTTC. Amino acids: CASSSLLAGGPGANVLTF.

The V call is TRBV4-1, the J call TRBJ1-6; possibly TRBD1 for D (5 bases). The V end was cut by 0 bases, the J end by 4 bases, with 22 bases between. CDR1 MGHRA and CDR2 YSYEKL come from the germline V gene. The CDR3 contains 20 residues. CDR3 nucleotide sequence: TGCGCCAGCAGCCAAGATAGGTTTAGGGGCCAAGACCCATATAATTCACCCCTCCACTTT. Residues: CASSQDRFRGQDPYNSPLHF.

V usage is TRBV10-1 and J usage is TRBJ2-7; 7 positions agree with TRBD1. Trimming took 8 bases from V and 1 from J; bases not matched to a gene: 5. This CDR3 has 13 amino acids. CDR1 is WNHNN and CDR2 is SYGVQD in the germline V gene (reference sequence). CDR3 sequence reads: CASGTASSYEQYF. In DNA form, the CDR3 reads TGCGCCAGCGGGACAGCTTCTTCCTACGAGCAGTACTTC.

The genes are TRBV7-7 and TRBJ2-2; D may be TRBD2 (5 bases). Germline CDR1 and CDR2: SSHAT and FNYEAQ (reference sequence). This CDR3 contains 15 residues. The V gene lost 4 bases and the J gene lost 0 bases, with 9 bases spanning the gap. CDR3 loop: CASSSSGTNTGELFF. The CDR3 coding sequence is TGTGCCAGCAGCTCCTCGGGAACGAACACCGGGGAGCTGTTTTTT. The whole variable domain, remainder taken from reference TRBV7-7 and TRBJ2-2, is GAGVSQSPRYKVTKRGQDVTLRCDPISSHATLYWYQQALGQGPEFLTYFNYEAQPDKSGLPSDRFSAERPEGSISTLTIQRTEQRDSAMYRCASSSSGTNTGELFFGEGSRLTVL.

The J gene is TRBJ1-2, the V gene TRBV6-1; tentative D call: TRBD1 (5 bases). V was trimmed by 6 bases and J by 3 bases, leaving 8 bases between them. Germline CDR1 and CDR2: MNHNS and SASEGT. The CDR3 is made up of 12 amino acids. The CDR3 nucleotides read TGTGCCAGCAGGACAGAGGACTATGGCTACACCTTC. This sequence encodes CASRTEDYGYTF.

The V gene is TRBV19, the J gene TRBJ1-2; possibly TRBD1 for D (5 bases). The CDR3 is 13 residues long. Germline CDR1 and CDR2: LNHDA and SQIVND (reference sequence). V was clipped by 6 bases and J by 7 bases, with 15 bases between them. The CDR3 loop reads CASRPSGEGGYTF. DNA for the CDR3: TGTGCCAGTAGACCCTCGGGGGAGGGTGGCTACACCTTC.

CDR3 amino acids: CASSFPGNYGYTF. The CDR3 bases are TGTGCCAGCAGCTTTCCGGGTAACTATGGCTACACCTTC. V and J are TRBV7-8 and TRBJ1-2; D is undetermined. This CDR3 has 13 amino acids. Germline loops: CDR1 SGHVS, CDR2 FQNEAQ. The ends were cut back, 3 bases at V and 1 base at J, with 6 bases in the middle.